The T cell receptor beta chain under discussion was sequenced for a study of T cell changes during pregnancy in multiple sclerosis. The method was immunoSEQ multiplex PCR; TCRdb's version includes in-frame clones alone and lacks a portion of them. The sample carries over 55,000 clones, over 80% recorded once. The CDR3 is made up of 15 amino acids. Trimming took 3 bases from V and 2 from J, leaving 15 bases between them. The germline CDR1 and CDR2 sequences are SGHDT and YYEEEE. The J gene is TRBJ2-7, the V gene TRBV5-6; D is perhaps TRBD2 (5 bases). This TCR was sampled from a female donor with multiple sclerosis, enrolled in a pregnancy study. The sample was peripheral blood, taken in the first trimester of pregnancy. The chain's CDR3 is CASSSPRAAAYEQYF. The CDR3 DNA reads as TGTGCCAGCAGCTCCCCAAGAGCGGCCGCCTACGAGCAGTACTTC.